These T cell receptor beta chains were read from a single sample in a study of blood T cells in healthy people across ages. TCRdb used MiXCR to reprocess the 5' RACE reads, holding one entry per CDR3 protein. The sample includes about 630,000 distinct CDR3 sequences, more than 20% of them seen just once. Sequenced: blood. The origin of the receptors is a man aged 70 or older in good health. The CDR3 runs from the conserved cysteine through the conserved F or W. A D gene is named only where the DNA matches it firmly. Clone size is stated in some rows and not others, as once, few, many or a class when expanded.

CDR3 protein	CDR3 DNA	D gene	V gene	J gene	CDR3 length	clone size
CAIEGSTGEPFF	TGTGCCATCGAGGGGTCCACCGGGGAGCCGTTTTTT	NA	TRBV10-3	TRBJ2-2	12	NA
CASSQDQTHPNTEAFF	TGCGCCAGCAGCCAAGATCAGACCCATCCGAACACTGAAGCTTTCTTT	NA	TRBV4-1	TRBJ1-1	16	few
CASSPPSAAGADTQYF	TGCGCCAGCAGCCCACCCTCGGCAGCGGGAGCAGATACGCAGTATTTT	TRBD2	TRBV5-1	TRBJ2-3	16	NA
CASSQASGSRSYNEQFF	TGTGCCAGCAGCCAGGCTAGCGGGAGCCGATCCTACAATGAGCAGTTCTTC	TRBD2	TRBV7-3	TRBJ2-1	17	few
CASSQGQGSEAFF	TGTGCCAGCAGCCAAGGGCAGGGCTCTGAAGCTTTCTTT	NA	TRBV3-1	TRBJ1-1	13	few
CASSGSRSSYNSPLHF	TGTGCCAGCAGTGGGTCTCGGAGCTCCTATAATTCACCCCTCCACTTT	NA	TRBV25-1	TRBJ1-6	16	NA
CAIMGLADTQYF	TGTGCCATCATGGGATTGGCAGATACGCAGTATTTT	NA	TRBV10-3	TRBJ2-3	12	few
CASSLGPTLIAKNIQYF	TGTGCCAGCAGCTTAGGGCCGACACTAATAGCCAAAAACATTCAGTACTTC	NA	TRBV7-2	TRBJ2-4	17	few
CASSGTKSYGYTF	TGTGCCAGCAGCGGGACTAAAAGTTACGGCTACACCTTC	NA	TRBV2	TRBJ1-2	13	NA
CATSVGSGTNNEQFF	TGTGCCACCAGTGTTGGTAGCGGGACTAACAATGAGCAGTTCTTC	TRBD2	TRBV24-1	TRBJ2-1	15	NA
CSANPTRSRYNEQFF	TGCAGTGCTAACCCGACCAGGTCTCGGTACAATGAGCAGTTCTTC	NA	TRBV20-1	TRBJ2-1	15	NA
CSADLGGGGYTF	TGCAGTGCAGACTTAGGGGGGGGTGGCTACACCTTC	NA	TRBV20-1	TRBJ1-2	12	NA
CASSSPRAGNTIYF	TGTGCCAGCAGCTCGCCACGGGCTGGAAACACCATATATTTT	NA	TRBV5-4	TRBJ1-3	14	few
CASSLGVETQYF	TGTGCCAGCAGCTTAGGGGTAGAGACCCAGTACTTC	NA	TRBV7-2	TRBJ2-5	12	many
CASSIRTSGSPGELFF	TGTGCCAGCAGCATTCGGACTAGCGGGAGCCCCGGGGAGCTGTTTTTT	TRBD2	TRBV7-2	TRBJ2-2	16	NA
CASMGFGDTQYF	TGTGCCAGCATGGGGTTCGGAGATACGCAGTATTTT	NA	TRBV11-2	TRBJ2-3	12	NA
CASSDKGGLALSSYNEQFF	TGTGCCAGCAGTGATAAGGGAGGACTAGCGTTAAGCTCCTACAATGAGCAGTTCTTC	TRBD2	TRBV25-1	TRBJ2-1	19	NA
CASSQVGGLGTDTQYF	TGTGCCAGCAGCCAAGTTGGGGGGCTAGGCACAGATACGCAGTATTTT	NA	TRBV3-1	TRBJ2-3	16	NA
CASSRSTAQETQYF	TGTGCCAGCAGCAGGTCCACAGCTCAAGAGACCCAGTACTTC	NA	TRBV27	TRBJ2-5	14	NA
CASSTTSGGANVLTF	TGTGCCAGTAGCACGACGTCCGGTGGGGCCAACGTCCTGACTTTC	NA	TRBV19	TRBJ2-6	15	few
CASSSSLSNEKLFF	TGTGCCAGCAGTTCAAGCCTGTCTAATGAAAAACTGTTTTTT	NA	TRBV12-3/TRBV12-4	TRBJ1-4	14	few
CASSRPTVVYGYTF	TGTGCCAGCAGTCGACCGACGGTTGTCTATGGCTACACCTTC	NA	TRBV6-2/TRBV6-3	TRBJ1-2	14	few
CSVGFAGTGAEAFF	TGCAGCGTTGGGTTCGCCGGGACAGGGGCTGAAGCTTTCTTT	TRBD1	TRBV29-1	TRBJ1-1	14	NA
CSVSLGVSYEQYF	TGCAGCGTCTCCCTCGGGGTTTCCTACGAGCAGTACTTC	NA	TRBV29-1	TRBJ2-7	13	few
CASSFSPAENSPLHF	TGTGCCAGCAGTTTCTCCCCGGCCGAGAATTCACCCCTCCACTTT	NA	TRBV7-6	TRBJ1-6	15	many
CASSQKGLAGVGYNEQFF	TGTGCCAGCAGCCAAAAGGGACTAGCGGGAGTGGGCTACAATGAGCAGTTCTTC	TRBD2	TRBV27	TRBJ2-1	18	NA
CSARPLLAAGSEQFF	TGCAGTGCTAGGCCATTACTAGCGGCGGGCAGTGAGCAGTTCTTC	TRBD2	TRBV20-1	TRBJ2-1	15	many
CANSRRIFGGAINEKLFF	TGTGCCAATAGTAGACGGATCTTCGGGGGCGCTATTAATGAAAAACTGTTTTTT	NA	TRBV19	TRBJ1-4	18	NA
CAIQGSANEQFF	TGTGCCATCCAGGGGTCGGCGAATGAGCAGTTCTTC	NA	TRBV7-8	TRBJ2-1	12	NA
CASSSGTSGSFGNEQFF	TGTGCCAGCAGCTCCGGGACTAGCGGGAGCTTTGGCAATGAGCAGTTCTTC	TRBD2	TRBV12-3/TRBV12-4	TRBJ2-1	17	NA
CASSYTSGKGETQYF	TGTGCCAGCAGTTACACTAGCGGGAAGGGGGAGACCCAGTACTTC	TRBD2	TRBV6-6	TRBJ2-5	15	NA
CSARPGTSSRNEQYF	TGCAGTGCTAGGCCCGGGACTAGCAGTAGGAACGAGCAGTACTTC	TRBD2	TRBV20-1	TRBJ2-7	15	NA
CASSLTGVRDTIYF	TGTGCCAGCAGCCTGACAGGAGTTAGGGACACCATATATTTT	NA	TRBV3-1	TRBJ1-3	14	many